Listed below are T cell receptor beta chains from one sample, sequenced in a study of T cells in Graves' hyperthyroidism and ophthalmopathy. In TCRdb, the multiplex PCR reads were re-called with MiXCR into one record per CDR3 protein. Among about 400,000 distinct CDR3 sequences listed, 15% were seen once. Sequencing used blood. These receptors came from a woman younger than 45 with Graves' hyperthyroidism. The CDR3 runs from the conserved cysteine through the conserved F or W. The D gene is left open where the match is weak. Size tells how often a clone was seen (once, few, many) or the class of an expanded clone, and some rows leave it out.

>TRBV3-1|.|TRBJ2-7|TRBD2
CASSPRLAGERTYEQYF
TGTGCCAGCAGCCCCCGACTAGCGGGAGAAAGGACCTACGAGCAGTACTTC
>TRBV25-1|few|TRBJ1-5|.
CASSGGLGQPQHF
TGTGCCAGCAGCGGGGGGCTTGGACAGCCCCAGCATTTT
>TRBV5-6|few|TRBJ1-4|TRBD1
CASSSSRGQFKEKLFF
TGTGCCAGCAGCTCCTCAAGGGGACAGTTTAAAGAAAAACTGTTTTTT
>TRBV6-6|many|TRBJ2-1|.
CASSYGSAGRNEQFF
TGTGCCAGCAGTTACGGCTCGGCGGGACGAAATGAGCAGTTCTTC
>TRBV18|few|TRBJ1-5|.
CASSPEVGGNQPQHF
TGTGCCAGCTCACCCGAGGTAGGGGGGAATCAGCCCCAGCATTTT
>TRBV28|.|TRBJ2-5|.
CASSTTRGTDSTQETQYF
TGTGCCAGCAGTACGACCCGGGGGACAGATTCAACCCAAGAGACCCAGTACTTC
>TRBV3-1|.|TRBJ2-7|.
CASSQADRGYEQYF
TGTGCCAGCAGCCAAGCGGATAGGGGCTACGAGCAGTACTTC
>TRBV12-3/TRBV12-4|many|TRBJ1-4|.
CASRAPSGEKLFF
TGTGCCAGCAGGGCTCCTTCAGGGGAAAAACTGTTTTTT
>TRBV6-1|.|TRBJ2-7|TRBD1
CASNTGGSSYEQYF
TGTGCCAGTAACACAGGGGGCAGTTCCTACGAGCAGTACTTC
>TRBV5-8|.|TRBJ1-1|.
CASSLADREAFF
TGTGCCAGCAGCTTGGCCGACCGTGAAGCTTTCTTT
>TRBV20-1|many|TRBJ1-5|.
CSARVPGINQPQHF
TGCAGTGCTAGGGTACCAGGGATCAATCAGCCCCAGCATTTT
>TRBV18|few|TRBJ2-7|.
CAGSPRAAPEQYF
TGTGCCGGCTCACCACGGGCGGCCCCCGAGCAGTACTTC
>TRBV7-9|.|TRBJ2-5|TRBD1
CASSYPDRGQETQYF
TGTGCCAGCAGCTATCCGGACAGGGGTCAGGAGACCCAGTACTTC
>TRBV6-1|.|TRBJ2-1|TRBD1
CASSPLGQESYNEQFF
TGTGCCAGCAGTCCCTTAGGACAGGAGTCCTACAATGAGCAGTTCTTC
>TRBV7-6|.|TRBJ2-1|.
CASSPAEGSYNEQFF
TGTGCCAGCAGCCCAGCGGAGGGAAGCTACAATGAGCAGTTCTTC
>TRBV5-1|few|TRBJ1-2|TRBD1
CASSIGQGTYGYTF
TGCGCCAGCAGCATTGGACAGGGCACGTATGGCTACACCTTC
>TRBV3-1|many|TRBJ2-3|.
CASSQGSGGTDTQYF
TGTGCCAGCAGCCAAGGGTCGGGGGGCACAGATACGCAGTATTTT
>TRBV29-1|.|TRBJ2-3|.
CSVGLGTDTQYF
TGCAGCGTTGGCTTGGGCACAGATACGCAGTATTTT
>TRBV5-1|.|TRBJ2-3|TRBD2
CASSLAGREDTQYF
TGCGCCAGCAGCTTAGCGGGACGGGAAGATACGCAGTATTTT
>TRBV3-1|many|TRBJ2-7|TRBD2
CASSHPSGTSIHEQYF
TGTGCCAGCAGCCACCCTTCCGGGACTAGTATTCACGAGCAGTACTTC
>TRBV5-1|.|TRBJ2-5|.
CASSPTLRETQYF
TGCGCCAGCAGCCCCACACTCCGGGAGACCCAGTACTTC
>TRBV20-1|.|TRBJ2-7|TRBD2
CSAKTSGSPTGEQYF
TGCAGTGCCAAGACTAGCGGGAGCCCCACAGGGGAGCAGTACTTC
>TRBV7-9|few|TRBJ2-1|.
CASSLGVNLYEQFF
TGTGCCAGCAGCTTGGGGGTGAACCTCTATGAGCAGTTCTTC
>TRBV7-8|.|TRBJ2-1|TRBD2
CASSSRGLAFNEQFF
TGTGCCAGCAGCTCGAGGGGACTAGCGTTCAATGAGCAGTTCTTC
>TRBV5-1|many|TRBJ2-1|TRBD1
CASSGTGSYNEQFF
TGCGCCAGCAGCGGGACAGGCTCCTACAATGAGCAGTTCTTC
>TRBV11-2|many|TRBJ2-7|.
CASRVRPGGYEQYF
TGTGCCAGCAGGGTTAGACCAGGAGGGTACGAGCAGTACTTC
>TRBV20-1|many|TRBJ2-7|.
CSARYSYEQYF
TGCAGTGCTAGGTACAGTTACGAGCAGTACTTC
>TRBV10-1|.|TRBJ2-2|.
CASSDFRFGELFF
TGCGCCAGCAGTGATTTCCGGTTTGGGGAGCTGTTTTTT
>TRBV30|many|TRBJ2-1|.
CAWSLSPSSGYNEQFF
TGTGCCTGGAGTCTTTCCCCGTCCTCCGGCTACAATGAGCAGTTCTTC
>TRBV3-1|few|TRBJ2-1|TRBD2
CASSRLAGGHPFF
TGTGCCAGCAGCCGACTAGCGGGAGGGCACCCGTTCTTC
>TRBV28|many|TRBJ2-7|TRBD2
CASSSTGTSSYEQYF
TGTGCCAGCAGTTCGACCGGGACTAGCTCCTACGAGCAGTACTTC
>TRBV12-3/TRBV12-4|.|TRBJ2-1|TRBD2
CATNPAGGNNEQFF
TGTGCCACCAACCCGGCGGGAGGGAACAATGAGCAGTTCTTC
>TRBV19|few|TRBJ2-7|.
CASSIRGEDSSYEQYF
TGTGCCAGTAGTATCCGCGGGGAGGACAGCTCCTACGAGCAGTACTTC
>TRBV18|many|TRBJ1-2|TRBD1
CASSGDSYGYTF
TGTGCCAGCTCCGGGGACAGCTATGGCTACACCTTC
>TRBV7-9|many|TRBJ2-7|TRBD1
CASSSSGTAYEQYF
TGTGCCAGCAGTTCCTCCGGGACAGCCTACGAGCAGTACTTC
>TRBV9|many|TRBJ1-2|.
CASSPPFRGSGGYTF
TGTGCCAGCAGCCCTCCCTTTCGGGGATCGGGAGGCTACACCTTC
>TRBV6-2/TRBV6-3|.|TRBJ2-7|TRBD2
CASSYSASGVSYEQYF
TGTGCCAGCAGTTACTCGGCTAGCGGAGTGTCTTACGAGCAGTACTTC
>TRBV7-8|.|TRBJ2-7|.
CASSQGVDYTYEQYF
TGTGCCAGCAGCCAAGGGGTGGACTACACCTACGAGCAGTACTTC
>TRBV28|many|TRBJ1-4|.
CASSPGESATNEKLFF
TGTGCCAGCAGCCCCGGGGAGAGTGCAACTAATGAAAAACTGTTTTTT
>TRBV6-5|.|TRBJ2-7|.
CASSYSRGVYEQYF
TGTGCCAGCAGTTACTCGCGGGGAGTTTACGAGCAGTACTTC
>TRBV28|many|TRBJ2-7|TRBD2
CASSSTSGAYEQYF
TGTGCCAGCAGTTCCACTAGCGGAGCTTACGAGCAGTACTTC